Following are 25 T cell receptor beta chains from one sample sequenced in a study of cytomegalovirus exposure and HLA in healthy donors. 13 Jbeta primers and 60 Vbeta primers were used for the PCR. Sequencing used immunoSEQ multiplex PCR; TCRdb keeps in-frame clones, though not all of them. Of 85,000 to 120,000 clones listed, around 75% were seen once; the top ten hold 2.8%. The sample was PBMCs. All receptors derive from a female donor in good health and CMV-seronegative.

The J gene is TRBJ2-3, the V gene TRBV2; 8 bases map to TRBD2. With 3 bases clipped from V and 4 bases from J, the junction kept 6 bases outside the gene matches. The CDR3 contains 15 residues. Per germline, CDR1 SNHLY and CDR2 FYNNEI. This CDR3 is CASSDRAGDADTQYF. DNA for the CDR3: TGTGCCAGCAGTGATAGAGCGGGAGACGCAGATACGCAGTATTTT.

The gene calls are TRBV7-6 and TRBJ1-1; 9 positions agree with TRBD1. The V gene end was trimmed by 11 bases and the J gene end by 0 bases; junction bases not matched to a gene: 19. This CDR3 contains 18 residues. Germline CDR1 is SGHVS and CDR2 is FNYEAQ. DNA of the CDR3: TGTGCCGGCTTCCCCGGACAGGGGTTCGACTTAATGAACACTGAAGCTTTCTTT. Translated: CAGFPGQGFDLMNTEAFF.

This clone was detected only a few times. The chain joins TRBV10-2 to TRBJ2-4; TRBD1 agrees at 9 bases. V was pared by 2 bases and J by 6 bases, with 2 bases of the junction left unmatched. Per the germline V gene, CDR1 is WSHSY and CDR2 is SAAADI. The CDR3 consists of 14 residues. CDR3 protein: CASSEAGQGNIQYF. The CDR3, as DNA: TGCGCCAGCAGTGAGGCGGGACAGGGAAACATTCAGTACTTC.

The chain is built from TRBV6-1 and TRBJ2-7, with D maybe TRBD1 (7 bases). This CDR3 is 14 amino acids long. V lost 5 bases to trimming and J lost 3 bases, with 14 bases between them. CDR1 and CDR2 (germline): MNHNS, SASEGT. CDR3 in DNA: TGTGCCAGCAGTCTCCGACAGGGAGGCTACGAGCAGTACTTC. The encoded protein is CASSLRQGGYEQYF.

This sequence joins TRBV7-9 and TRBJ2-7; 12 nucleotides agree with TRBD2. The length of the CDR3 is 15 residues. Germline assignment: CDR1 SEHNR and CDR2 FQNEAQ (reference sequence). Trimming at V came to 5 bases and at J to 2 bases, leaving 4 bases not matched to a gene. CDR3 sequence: CASSALAGGAYEQYF. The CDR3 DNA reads TGTGCCAGCAGCGCACTAGCGGGAGGTGCCTACGAGCAGTACTTC. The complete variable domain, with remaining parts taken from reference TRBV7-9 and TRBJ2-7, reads DTGVSQNPRHKITKRGQNVTFRCDPISEHNRLYWYRQTLGQGPEFLTYFQNEAQLEKSRLLSDRFSAERPKGSFSTLEIQRTEQGDSAMYLCASSALAGGAYEQYFGPGTRLTVT.

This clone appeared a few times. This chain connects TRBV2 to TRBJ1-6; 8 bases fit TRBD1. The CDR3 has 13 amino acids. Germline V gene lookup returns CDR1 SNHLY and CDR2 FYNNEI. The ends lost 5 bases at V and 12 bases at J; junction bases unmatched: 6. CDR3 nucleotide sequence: TGTGCCAGCAGTCCCGGACAGGGCCAACCCCTCCACTTT. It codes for CASSPGQGQPLHF.

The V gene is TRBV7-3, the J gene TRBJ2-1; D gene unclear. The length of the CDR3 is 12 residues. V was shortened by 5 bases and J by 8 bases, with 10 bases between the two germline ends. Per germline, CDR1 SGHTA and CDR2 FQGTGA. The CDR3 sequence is CASSKTGYEQFF. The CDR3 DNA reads TGTGCCAGCAGCAAGACTGGTTATGAGCAGTTCTTC.

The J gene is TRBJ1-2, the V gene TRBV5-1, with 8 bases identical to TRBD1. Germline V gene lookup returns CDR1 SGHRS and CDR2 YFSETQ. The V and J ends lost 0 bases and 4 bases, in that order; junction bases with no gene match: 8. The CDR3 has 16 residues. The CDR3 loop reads CASSLGDRGVGYGYTF. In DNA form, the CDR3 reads TGCGCCAGCAGCTTGGGAGACAGGGGAGTTGGCTATGGCTACACCTTC.

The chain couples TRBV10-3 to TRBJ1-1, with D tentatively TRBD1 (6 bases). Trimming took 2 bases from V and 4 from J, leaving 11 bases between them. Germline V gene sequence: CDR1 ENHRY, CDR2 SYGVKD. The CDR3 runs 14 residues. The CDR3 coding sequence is TGTGCCATCAGTGAGACAGGGTACGGCACTGAAGCTTTCTTT. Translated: CAISETGYGTEAFF.

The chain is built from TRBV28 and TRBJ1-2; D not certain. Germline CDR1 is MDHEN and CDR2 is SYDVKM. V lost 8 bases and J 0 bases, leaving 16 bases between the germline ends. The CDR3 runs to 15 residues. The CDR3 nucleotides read TGTGCCAGCCTAGCCACCAGGATCGCTAACTATGGCTACACCTTC. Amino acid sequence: CASLATRIANYGYTF.

The CDR3 DNA sequence: TGTGCCAGCTCTCAGGTCTTTGGCTACACCTTC. Protein sequence: CASSQVFGYTF. This sequence joins TRBV19 and TRBJ1-2; D is uncertain. Per germline, CDR1 LNHDA and CDR2 SQIVND (reference sequence). Trimming stripped 9 bases from V and 7 bases from J, with 12 bases between. CDR3 length: 11 amino acids.

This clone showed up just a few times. Here the CDR3 DNA reads TGCGCCAGCAGCTTGGTTATACGAAGCGGGAGGGCCTTAGATACGCAGTATTTT. It codes for CASSLVIRSGRALDTQYF. The chain couples TRBV5-1 to TRBJ2-3, with 10 bases lining up with TRBD2. The CDR3 runs 18 residues. After removal of 0 bases from V and 5 bases from J, the junction contained 12 bases not matched to a gene. The germline V gene has CDR1 SGHRS and CDR2 YFSETQ.

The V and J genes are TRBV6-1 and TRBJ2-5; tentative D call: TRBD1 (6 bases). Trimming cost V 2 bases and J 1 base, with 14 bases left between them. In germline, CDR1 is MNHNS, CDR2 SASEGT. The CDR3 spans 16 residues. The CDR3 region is CASSEPIRGSQETQYF. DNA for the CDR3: TGTGCCAGCAGTGAACCGATTAGGGGGAGCCAAGAGACCCAGTACTTC.

CDR3 amino acids: CASTEGGWRNIQYF. DNA of the CDR3: TGTGCCAGCACCGAGGGGGGGTGGCGGAACATTCAGTACTTC. J is TRBJ2-4 and V is TRBV6-1; D might be TRBD2 (7 bases). The CDR3 consists of 14 residues. Trimming took off 7 bases at V and 7 bases at J, with 17 bases between the two ends. In germline, CDR1 is MNHNS, CDR2 SASEGT.

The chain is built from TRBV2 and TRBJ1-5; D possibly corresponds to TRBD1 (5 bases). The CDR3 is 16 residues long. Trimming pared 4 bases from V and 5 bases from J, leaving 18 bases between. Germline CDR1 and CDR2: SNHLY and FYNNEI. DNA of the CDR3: TGTGCCAGCAGTGGGGGGAGTCTAGCGGGGGATCAGCCCCAGCATTTT. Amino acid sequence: CASSGGSLAGDQPQHF.

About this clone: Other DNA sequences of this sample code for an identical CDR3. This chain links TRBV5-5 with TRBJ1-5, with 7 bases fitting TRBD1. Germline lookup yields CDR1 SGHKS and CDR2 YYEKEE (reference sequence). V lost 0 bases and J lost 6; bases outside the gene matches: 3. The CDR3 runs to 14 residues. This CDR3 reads CASSLGAGGQPQHF. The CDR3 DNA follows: TGTGCCAGCAGCTTGGGGGCAGGGGGTCAGCCCCAGCATTTT.

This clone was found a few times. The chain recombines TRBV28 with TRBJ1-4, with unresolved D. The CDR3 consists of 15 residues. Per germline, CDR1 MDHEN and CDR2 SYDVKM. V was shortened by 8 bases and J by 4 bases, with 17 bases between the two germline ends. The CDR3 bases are TGTGCCAGCGGAAACGGGAGGAGGATTAATGAAAAACTGTTTTTT. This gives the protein CASGNGRRINEKLFF. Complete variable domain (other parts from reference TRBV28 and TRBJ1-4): DVKVTQSSRYLVKRTGEKVFLECVQDMDHENMFWYRQDPGLGLRLIYFSYDVKMKEKGDIPEGYSVSREKKERFSLILESASTNQTSMYLCASGNGRRINEKLFFGSGTQLSVL.

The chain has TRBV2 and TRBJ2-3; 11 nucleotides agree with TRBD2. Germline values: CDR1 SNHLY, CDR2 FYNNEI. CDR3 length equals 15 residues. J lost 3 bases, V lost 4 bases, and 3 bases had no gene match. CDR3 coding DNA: TGTGCCAGCAGTGTTCGGACTAGCGGGACAGATACGCAGTATTTT. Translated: CASSVRTSGTDTQYF.

The CDR3 bases are TGTGCCACCAGCAGAGATTCAGGTCCCAGCTCCTACGAGCAGTACTTC. Protein: CATSRDSGPSSYEQYF. This chain connects TRBV15 to TRBJ2-7; no definite D call. CDR1 LNHNV and CDR2 YYDKDF come from the germline V gene (reference sequence). The germline V and J ends were trimmed by 0 bases and 0 bases, with 12 bases remaining between them. The CDR3 is 16 residues long.

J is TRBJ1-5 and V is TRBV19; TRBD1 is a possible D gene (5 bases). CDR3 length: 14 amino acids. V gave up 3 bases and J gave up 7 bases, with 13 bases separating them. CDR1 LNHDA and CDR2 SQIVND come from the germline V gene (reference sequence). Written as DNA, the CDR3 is TGTGCCAGTAGTATCACGGGGGATGAACAGCCCCAGCATTTT. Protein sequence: CASSITGDEQPQHF.

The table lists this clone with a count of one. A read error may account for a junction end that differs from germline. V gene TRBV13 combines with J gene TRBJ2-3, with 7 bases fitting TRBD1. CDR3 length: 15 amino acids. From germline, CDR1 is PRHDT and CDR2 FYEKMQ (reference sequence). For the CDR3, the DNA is TGTGCCAGCAGCTACGGGACAGTGAGCACAGGTACGCAGTATTTT. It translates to CASSYGTVSTGTQYF.

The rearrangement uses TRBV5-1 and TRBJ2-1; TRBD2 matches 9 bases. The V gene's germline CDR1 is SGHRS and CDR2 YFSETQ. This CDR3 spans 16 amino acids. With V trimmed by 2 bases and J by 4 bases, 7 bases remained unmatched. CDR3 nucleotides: TGCGCCAGCAGCTTAGCGCCTAGCGGGGTATACAATGAGCAGTTCTTC. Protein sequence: CASSLAPSGVYNEQFF.

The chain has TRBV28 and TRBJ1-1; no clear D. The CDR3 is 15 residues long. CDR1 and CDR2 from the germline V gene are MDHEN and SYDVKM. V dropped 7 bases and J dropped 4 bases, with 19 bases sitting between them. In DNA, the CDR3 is TGTGCCAGCACCCGCCCCGGTTCGGGGAGCACTGAAGCTTTCTTT. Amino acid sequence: CASTRPGSGSTEAFF.

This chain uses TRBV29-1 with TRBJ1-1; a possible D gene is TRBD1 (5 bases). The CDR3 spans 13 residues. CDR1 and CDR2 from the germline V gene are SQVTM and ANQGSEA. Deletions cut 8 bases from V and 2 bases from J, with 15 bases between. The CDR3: CSFKKGQNTEAFF. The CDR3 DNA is TGCAGCTTCAAAAAGGGGCAAAACACTGAAGCTTTCTTT.

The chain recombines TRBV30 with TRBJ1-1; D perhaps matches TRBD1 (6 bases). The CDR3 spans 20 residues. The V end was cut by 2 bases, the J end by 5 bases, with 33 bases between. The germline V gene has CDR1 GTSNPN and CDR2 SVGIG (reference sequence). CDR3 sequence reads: CAWSITSGRLRDRRGTEAFF. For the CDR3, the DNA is TGTGCCTGGAGTATAACTAGCGGGAGACTCAGGGACCGGAGGGGGACTGAAGCTTTCTTT.